This entry lists 13 T cell receptor beta chains sequenced from one sample in a study of blood T cell repertoires in COVID-19. TCRdb's copy holds only in-frame clones and misses some; the assay was immunoSEQ multiplex PCR. The sample records about 380,000 clones, roughly 87% being singletons. Material for sequencing was PBMCs or T cells enriched from blood (not recorded which). The source of these receptors is a woman in her twenties or thirties who had recovered from COVID-19.

This clone has just one count. The genes are TRBV28 and TRBJ2-2, with D possibly being TRBD2 (6 bases). V was pared by 6 bases and J by 6 bases, with 11 bases between. This CDR3 region has 13 residues. CDR1 is MDHEN, CDR2 SYDVKM, per germline. CDR3 bases: TGTGCCAGCAGGCCCGGGGGAGCCGGGGAGCTGTTTTTT. It encodes CASRPGGAGELFF.

The chain carries TRBV27 and TRBJ2-1, with 10 bases identical to TRBD2. CDR1 and CDR2 from the germline V gene are MNHEY and SMNVEV (reference sequence). The CDR3 has 15 residues. The ends lost 6 bases at V and 6 bases at J; junction bases unmatched: 8. The CDR3 reads CASRALAGLGNEQFF. The CDR3 region has the DNA TGTGCCAGCAGGGCACTAGCGGGGCTGGGCAATGAGCAGTTCTTC.

V is TRBV2 and J is TRBJ2-1, with D unresolved. Trimming removed 3 bases from V and 8 bases from J, with 8 bases in between. This CDR3 region has 12 residues. Germline V lookup: CDR1 SNHLY, CDR2 FYNNEI. CDR3 region: CASSDRGDEQFF. The CDR3 coding sequence is TGTGCCAGCAGTGATAGAGGCGATGAGCAGTTCTTC.

As concerns this clone: The same CDR3 can be traced to other DNA sequences in this sample. This CDR3 is CATSGRGSNQPQHF. The DNA for the CDR3 is TGTGCCACCAGCGGCAGGGGATCCAATCAGCCCCAGCATTTT. The chain uses TRBV15 and TRBJ1-5; weak D call: TRBD1 (6 bases). The germline V and J ends were trimmed by 5 bases and 3 bases, with 11 bases remaining between them. The germline V gene has CDR1 LNHNV and CDR2 YYDKDF (reference sequence). The CDR3 runs to 14 residues.

The chain has TRBV18 and TRBJ1-4, with 11 bases lining up with TRBD1. Germline values: CDR1 KGHSH, CDR2 LQKENI. This CDR3 has 14 residues. Losses at the gene ends were 6 bases for V and 8 bases for J; bases not matched to a gene: 5. The CDR3 DNA follows: TGTGCCAGCTCTGGACAGGGGGCGAGAGAAAAACTGTTTTTT. This translates into CASSGQGAREKLFF.

This chain connects TRBV9 to TRBJ1-1; D call uncertain. CDR1 and CDR2 (germline): SGDLS, YYNGEE. The CDR3 extends over 13 amino acids. V was pared by 3 bases and J by 8 bases, with 14 bases between. In DNA, the CDR3 is TGTGCCAGCAGCGCCGACATACGACGGGAAGCTTTCTTT. This sequence encodes CASSADIRREAFF.

This rearrangement joins TRBV4-1 to TRBJ2-7, with D maybe TRBD1 (5 bases). Germline V gene sequence: CDR1 MGHRA, CDR2 YSYEKL. CDR3 length: 15 residues. The V gene lost 6 bases and the J gene lost 0 bases, with 15 bases spanning the gap. The CDR3 DNA reads TGCGCCAGCAGTGGGTGGCAGGGCCCCTCCTACGAGCAGTACTTC. Amino acid sequence: CASSGWQGPSYEQYF.

J is TRBJ2-7 and V is TRBV7-2, with TRBD2 as a possible D gene (6 bases). CDR3 length: 16 residues. Trimming stripped 0 bases from V and 1 base from J, with 13 bases between. In germline, CDR1 is SGHTA, CDR2 FQGNSA. The CDR3 nucleotides read TGTGCCAGCAGCTTAGCCTCCGGGCGGGGTTCCTACGAGCAGTACTTC. This translates into CASSLASGRGSYEQYF.

The chain combines TRBV27 with TRBJ2-5; 16 positions agree with TRBD2. The V and J ends lost 5 bases and 4 bases, in that order; junction bases with no gene match: 7. The germline gives CDR1 MNHEY, CDR2 SMNVEV (reference sequence). CDR3 length equals 17 residues. Here the CDR3 DNA reads TGTGCCAGCAGTGTCGGGACTAGCGGGGGGGCCGGAGAGACCCAGTACTTC. This gives the protein CASSVGTSGGAGETQYF.

CDR3 in DNA: TGTGCCAGCAGTTTAAGGGAGCGGGGGACCCAGTACTTC. Translated, it gives CASSLRERGTQYF. This sequence joins TRBV12-3 or TRBV12-4 and TRBJ2-5, with 7 bases identical to TRBD2. V lost 2 bases, J lost 7 bases, and 4 bases stayed unmatched. The CDR3 length is 13 residues.

The gene calls are TRBV6-5 and TRBJ1-1, with 7 bases lining up with TRBD1. J lost 0 bases, V lost 8 bases, and 3 bases had no gene match. The CDR3 has 13 residues. The V gene's germline CDR1 is MNHEY and CDR2 SVGAGI. CDR3 loop: CASSGQVNTEAFF. The CDR3 DNA follows: TGTGCCAGCTCAGGACAGGTGAACACTGAAGCTTTCTTT.

The chain employs TRBV19 and TRBJ2-5; D is perhaps TRBD1 (5 bases). This CDR3 has 14 residues. V lost 7 bases, J lost 0 bases, and 12 bases lay in between. CDR1 and CDR2 (germline): LNHDA, SQIVND (reference sequence). The DNA of the CDR3 is TGTGCCAGTACCCCACGACAGTACCAAGAGACCCAGTACTTC. Protein sequence: CASTPRQYQETQYF.

This clone showed up just once. The rearrangement uses TRBV19 and TRBJ2-2, with D perhaps matching TRBD2 (5 bases). Germline-derived CDR1 and CDR2 are LNHDA and SQIVND (reference sequence). The CDR3 totals 14 residues. V lost 5 bases to trimming and J lost 7 bases, with 14 bases between them. CDR3 protein: CASSPDSRGGELFF. In nucleotides, the CDR3 is TGTGCCAGTAGTCCGGACTCCCGGGGCGGGGAGCTGTTTTTT.